This T cell receptor beta chain appears in the sequencing data of a study of T cell responses to AZD1222 COVID-19 vaccine. This clone was observed once. What it binds is unknown. Sequencing was performed with immunoSEQ multiplex PCR; in TCRdb, only in-frame clones are kept and a portion is missing. This table has tens of thousands of clones, just over 90% appearing once. Germline V CDR1 and CDR2: SGHNT, YENEEA. This CDR3 has 14 amino acids. The V segment lost 5 bases and the J segment 2 bases; nucleotides outside the gene matches: 6. General observations from the study: Spike as a whole was targeted by vaccine-associated CD4 TCRs, dominant at 160-218 and 743-854. Just a handful of AZD1222 recipients tested seropositive at baseline. Possibly, clonal diversity was underestimated; donors were largely white British and included more females.

The material sequenced was peripheral blood, taken on day 0 of MenACWY control vaccination. The sequence came from an adult in good health. J is TRBJ2-7 and V is TRBV11-3, with 7 bases fitting TRBD2. CDR3 sequence reads: CASSPAGRPYEQYF. The CDR3 bases are TGTGCCAGCAGCCCAGCGGGACGCCCCTACGAGCAGTACTTC.